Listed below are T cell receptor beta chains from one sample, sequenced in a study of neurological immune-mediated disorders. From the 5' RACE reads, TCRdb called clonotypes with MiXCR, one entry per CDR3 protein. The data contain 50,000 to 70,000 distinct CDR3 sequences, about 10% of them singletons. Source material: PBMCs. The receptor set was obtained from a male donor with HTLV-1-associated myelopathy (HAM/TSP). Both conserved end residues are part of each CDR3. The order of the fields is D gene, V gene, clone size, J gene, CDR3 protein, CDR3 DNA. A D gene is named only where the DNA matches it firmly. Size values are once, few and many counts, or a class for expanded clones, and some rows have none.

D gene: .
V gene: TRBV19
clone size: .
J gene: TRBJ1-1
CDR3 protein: CASSIWPRNTEAFF
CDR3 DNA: TGTGCCAGTAGTATTTGGCCGAGGAACACTGAAGCTTTCTTT

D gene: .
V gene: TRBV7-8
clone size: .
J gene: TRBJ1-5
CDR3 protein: CASSWGVSNQPQHF
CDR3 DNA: TGTGCCAGCAGCTGGGGGGTCTCGAATCAGCCCCAGCATTTT

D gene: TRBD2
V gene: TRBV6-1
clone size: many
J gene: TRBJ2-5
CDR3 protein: CASSESLSGVIKETQYF
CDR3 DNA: TGTGCCAGCAGTGAATCCCTTAGCGGGGTGATTAAAGAGACCCAGTACTTC

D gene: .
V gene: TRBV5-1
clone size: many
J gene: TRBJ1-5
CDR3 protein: CASSTDGYSNQPQHF
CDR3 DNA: TGCGCCAGCAGCACCGACGGATATAGCAATCAGCCCCAGCATTTT

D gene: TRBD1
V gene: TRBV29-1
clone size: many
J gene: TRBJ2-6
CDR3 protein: CSVSGGTGANVLTF
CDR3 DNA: TGCAGCGTCTCAGGGGGCACTGGGGCCAACGTCCTGACTTTC

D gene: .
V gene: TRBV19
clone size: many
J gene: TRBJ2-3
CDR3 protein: CASSSTGTDTQYF
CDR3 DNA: TGTGCCAGTAGCAGCACCGGCACAGATACGCAGTATTTT

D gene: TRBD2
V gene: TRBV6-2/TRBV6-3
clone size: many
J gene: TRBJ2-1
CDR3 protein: CASSWGGVSYNEQFF
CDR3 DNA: TGTGCCAGCAGTTGGGGAGGGGTCTCCTACAATGAGCAGTTCTTC

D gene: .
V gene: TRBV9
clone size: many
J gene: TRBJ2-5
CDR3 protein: CASSLGPNQETQYF
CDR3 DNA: TGTGCCAGCAGCCTCGGACCGAATCAAGAGACCCAGTACTTC

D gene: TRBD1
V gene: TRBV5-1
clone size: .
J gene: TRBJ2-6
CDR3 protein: CASSQRGDRDSGANVLTF
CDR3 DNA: TGCGCCAGCAGTCAGCGCGGGGACAGGGATTCTGGGGCCAACGTCCTGACTTTC

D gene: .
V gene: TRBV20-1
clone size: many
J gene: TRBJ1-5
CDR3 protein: CSASLGLRVNNQPQHF
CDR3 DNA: TGCAGTGCTAGTCTCGGGCTCAGGGTCAACAATCAGCCCCAGCATTTT

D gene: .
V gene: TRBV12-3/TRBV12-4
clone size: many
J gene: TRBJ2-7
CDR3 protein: CASSLVGGGGYEQYF
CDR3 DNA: TGTGCCAGCAGTTTAGTTGGGGGCGGCGGGTACGAGCAGTACTTC

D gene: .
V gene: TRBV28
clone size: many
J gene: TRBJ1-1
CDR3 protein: CASSLFTRGLANTEAFF
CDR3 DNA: TGTGCCAGCAGTTTATTTACCAGGGGCTTAGCGAACACTGAAGCTTTCTTT

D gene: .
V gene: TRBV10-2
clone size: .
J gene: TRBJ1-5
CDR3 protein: CASSESTRVKPQHF
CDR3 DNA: TGTGCCAGCAGTGAGTCCACACGGGTTAAGCCCCAGCATTTT

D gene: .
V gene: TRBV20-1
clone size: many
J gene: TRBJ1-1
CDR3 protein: CSVRELKTEAFF
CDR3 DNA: TGCAGTGTCAGGGAGTTAAAAACTGAAGCTTTCTTT

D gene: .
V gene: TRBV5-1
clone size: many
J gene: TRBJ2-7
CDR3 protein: CASSGGAHEQYF
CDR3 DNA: TGCGCCAGCAGCGGGGGAGCTCACGAGCAGTACTTC

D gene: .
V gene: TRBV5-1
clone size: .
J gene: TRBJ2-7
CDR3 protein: CASSRARENEQYF
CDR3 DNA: TGCGCCAGCAGCCGCGCGAGGGAGAACGAGCAGTACTTC

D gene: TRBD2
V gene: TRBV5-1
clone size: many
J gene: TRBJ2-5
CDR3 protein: CASSERTSTGTTQYF
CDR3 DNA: TGCGCCAGCAGCGAGAGGACTAGCACGGGCACGACCCAGTACTTC

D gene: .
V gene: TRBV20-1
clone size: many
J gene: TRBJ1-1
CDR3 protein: CSASGANTEAFF
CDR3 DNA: TGCAGTGCTAGTGGGGCGAACACTGAAGCTTTCTTT

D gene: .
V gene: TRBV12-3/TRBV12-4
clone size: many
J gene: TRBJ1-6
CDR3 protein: CASTPDILSYNSPLHF
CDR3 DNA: TGTGCCAGCACCCCCGATATTCTCTCCTATAATTCACCCCTCCACTTT

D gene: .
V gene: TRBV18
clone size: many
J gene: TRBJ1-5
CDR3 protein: CASSPKDGDQPQHF
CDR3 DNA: TGTGCCAGCTCACCCAAGGACGGAGATCAGCCCCAGCATTTT

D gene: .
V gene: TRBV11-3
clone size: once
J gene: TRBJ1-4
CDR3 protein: CASSLGGGKEGKLFF
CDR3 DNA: TGTGCCAGCAGCTTAGGAGGCGGGAAAGAAGGAAAACTGTTTTTT

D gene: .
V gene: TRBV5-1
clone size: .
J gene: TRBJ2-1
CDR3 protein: CASSLGILLNSYNEQFF
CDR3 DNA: TGCGCCAGCAGCTTGGGGATACTACTTAACTCCTACAATGAGCAGTTCTTC

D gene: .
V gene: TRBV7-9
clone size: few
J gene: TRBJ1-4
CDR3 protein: CASSLAGGRKLFF
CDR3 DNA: TGTGCCAGCAGCTTAGCGGGTGGAAGAAAACTGTTTTTT

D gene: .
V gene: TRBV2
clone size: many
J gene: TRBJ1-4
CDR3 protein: CASRNRDRLFF
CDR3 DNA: TGTGCCAGCAGAAACCGGGACCGACTGTTTTTT

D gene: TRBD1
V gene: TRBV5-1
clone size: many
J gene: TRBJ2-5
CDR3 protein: CASSPDRAGETQYF
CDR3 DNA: TGCGCCAGCAGCCCGGACAGGGCGGGGGAGACCCAGTACTTC

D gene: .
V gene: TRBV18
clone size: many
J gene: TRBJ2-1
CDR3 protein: CASSPSNYNEQFF
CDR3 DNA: TGTGCCAGCTCACCGTCTAACTACAATGAGCAGTTCTTC

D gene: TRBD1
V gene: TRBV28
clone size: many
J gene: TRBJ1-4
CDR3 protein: CASSLPGQGYEKLFF
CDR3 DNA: TGTGCCAGCAGTTTACCTGGACAGGGGTATGAAAAACTGTTTTTT

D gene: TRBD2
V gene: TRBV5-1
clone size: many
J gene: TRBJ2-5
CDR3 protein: CASSVGTGGGGETQYF
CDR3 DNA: TGCGCCAGCAGCGTGGGAACGGGGGGTGGCGGAGAGACCCAGTACTTC

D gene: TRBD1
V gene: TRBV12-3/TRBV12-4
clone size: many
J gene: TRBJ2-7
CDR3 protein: CASSSGTGGAEEQYF
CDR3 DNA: TGTGCCAGCAGTTCCGGGACAGGGGGCGCGGAGGAGCAGTACTTC

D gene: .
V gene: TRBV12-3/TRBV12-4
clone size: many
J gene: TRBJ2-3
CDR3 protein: CASSLLGSRKDTQYF
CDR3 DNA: TGTGCCAGCAGTTTATTGGGATCCCGAAAGGATACGCAGTATTTT

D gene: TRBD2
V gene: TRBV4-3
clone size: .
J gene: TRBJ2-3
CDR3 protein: CASSQEFSGGLTDTQYF
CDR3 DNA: TGCGCCAGCAGCCAGGAATTTAGCGGGGGGCTCACAGATACGCAGTATTTT

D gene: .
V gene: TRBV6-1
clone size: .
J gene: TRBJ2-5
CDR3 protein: CASSRTPQETQYF
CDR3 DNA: TGTGCCAGCTCCCGTACTCCCCAAGAGACCCAGTACTTC

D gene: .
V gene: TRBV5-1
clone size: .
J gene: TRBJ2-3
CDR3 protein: CASSLDGLGVDTQYF
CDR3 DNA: TGCGCCAGCAGTTTGGACGGTCTGGGCGTAGATACGCAGTATTTT

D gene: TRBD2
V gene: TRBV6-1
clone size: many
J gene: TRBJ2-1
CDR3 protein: CASFHGGVQAARQFF
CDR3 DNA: TGTGCCAGCTTCCATGGGGGGGTACAAGCGGCCAGGCAGTTCTTC

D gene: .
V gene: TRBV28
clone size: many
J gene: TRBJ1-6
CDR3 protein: CASSNRQTGTYNSPLHF
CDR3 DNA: TGTGCCAGCAGTAACCGACAGACGGGAACCTATAATTCACCCCTCCACTTT

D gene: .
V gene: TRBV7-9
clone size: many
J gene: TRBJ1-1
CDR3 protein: CASSPAVGTKHAFF
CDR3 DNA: TGTGCCAGCAGCCCGGCGGTGGGGACAAAGCATGCTTTCTTT

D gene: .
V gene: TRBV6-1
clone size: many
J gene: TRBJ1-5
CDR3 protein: CASSEAWQPQHF
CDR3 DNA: TGTGCCAGCAGTGAAGCGTGGCAGCCCCAGCATTTT